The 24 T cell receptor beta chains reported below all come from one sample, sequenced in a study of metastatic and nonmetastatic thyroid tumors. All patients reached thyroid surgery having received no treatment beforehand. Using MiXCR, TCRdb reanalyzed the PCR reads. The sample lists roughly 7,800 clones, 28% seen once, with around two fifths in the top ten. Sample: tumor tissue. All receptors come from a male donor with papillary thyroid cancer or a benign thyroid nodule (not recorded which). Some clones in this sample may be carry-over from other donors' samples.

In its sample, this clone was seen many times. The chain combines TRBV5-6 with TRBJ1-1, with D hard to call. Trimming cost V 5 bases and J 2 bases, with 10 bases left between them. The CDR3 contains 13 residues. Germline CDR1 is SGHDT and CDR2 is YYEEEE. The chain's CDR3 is CASSGTLNTEAFF. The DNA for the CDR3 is TGTGCCAGCAGTGGCACCCTAAACACTGAAGCTTTCTTT.

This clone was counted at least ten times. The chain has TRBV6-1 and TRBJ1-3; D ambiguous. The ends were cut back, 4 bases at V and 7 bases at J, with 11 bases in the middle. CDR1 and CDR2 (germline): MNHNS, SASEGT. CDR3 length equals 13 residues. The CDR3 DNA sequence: TGTGCCAGCAGTGGAAGATCGGGGAACACCATATATTTT. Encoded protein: CASSGRSGNTIYF.

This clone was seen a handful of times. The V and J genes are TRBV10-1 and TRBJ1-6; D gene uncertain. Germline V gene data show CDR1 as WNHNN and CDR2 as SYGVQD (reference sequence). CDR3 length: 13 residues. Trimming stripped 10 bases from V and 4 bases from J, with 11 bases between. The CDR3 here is CATSMGYNSPLHF. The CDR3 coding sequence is TGCGCCACCTCGATGGGTTATAATTCACCCCTCCACTTT.

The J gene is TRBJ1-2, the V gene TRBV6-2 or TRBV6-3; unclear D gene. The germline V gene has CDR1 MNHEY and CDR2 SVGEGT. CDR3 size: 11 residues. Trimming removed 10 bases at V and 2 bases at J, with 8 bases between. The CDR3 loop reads CATQENYGYTF. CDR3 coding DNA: TGTGCCACCCAGGAAAACTATGGCTACACCTTC.

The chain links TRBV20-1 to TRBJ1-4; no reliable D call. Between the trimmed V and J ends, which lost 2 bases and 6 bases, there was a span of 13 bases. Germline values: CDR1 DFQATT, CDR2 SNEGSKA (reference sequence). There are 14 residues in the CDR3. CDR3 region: CSARFQQGDEKLFF. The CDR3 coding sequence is TGCAGTGCTAGATTTCAGCAAGGTGATGAAAAACTGTTTTTT.

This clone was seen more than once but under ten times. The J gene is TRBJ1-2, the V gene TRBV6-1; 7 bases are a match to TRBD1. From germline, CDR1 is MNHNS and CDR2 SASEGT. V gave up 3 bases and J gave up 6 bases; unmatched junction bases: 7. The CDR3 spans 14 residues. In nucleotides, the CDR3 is TGTGCCAGCAGTGACGACAGGGAAAGGGATGGCTACACCTTC. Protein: CASSDDRERDGYTF.

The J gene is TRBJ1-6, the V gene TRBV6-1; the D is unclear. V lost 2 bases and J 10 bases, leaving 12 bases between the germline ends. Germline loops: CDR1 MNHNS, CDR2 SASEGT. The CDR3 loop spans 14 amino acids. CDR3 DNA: TGTGCCAGCAGTGAAATGCCAGGAGAATCACCCCTCCACTTT. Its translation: CASSEMPGESPLHF.

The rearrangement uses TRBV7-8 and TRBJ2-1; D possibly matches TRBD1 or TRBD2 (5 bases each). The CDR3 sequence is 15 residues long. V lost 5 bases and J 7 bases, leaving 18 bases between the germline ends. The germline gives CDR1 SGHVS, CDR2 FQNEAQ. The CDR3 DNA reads TGTGCCAGCAGCCTTGGCCCGGGACCAAGGAATGAGCAGTTCTTC. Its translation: CASSLGPGPRNEQFF.

The CDR3 protein is CASSFGDITYGYTF. As DNA, the CDR3 is TGTGCCAGCAGTTTTGGGGACATTACCTATGGCTACACCTTC. The chain links TRBV28 to TRBJ1-2, with D possibly TRBD1 on 6 matching bases. V lost 3 bases to trimming and J lost 4 bases, with 12 bases between them. The V gene's germline CDR1 is MDHEN and CDR2 SYDVKM. The CDR3 is 14 residues long.

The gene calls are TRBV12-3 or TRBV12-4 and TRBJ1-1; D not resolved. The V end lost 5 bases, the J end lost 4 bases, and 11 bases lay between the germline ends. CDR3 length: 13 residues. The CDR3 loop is CASSLEWGTEAFF. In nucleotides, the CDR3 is TGTGCCAGCAGTCTTGAATGGGGCACTGAAGCTTTCTTT.

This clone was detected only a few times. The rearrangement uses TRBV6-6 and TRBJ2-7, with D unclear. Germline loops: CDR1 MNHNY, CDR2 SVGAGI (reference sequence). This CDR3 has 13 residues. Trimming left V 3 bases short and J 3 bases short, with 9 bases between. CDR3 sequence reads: CASSYSLYYEQYF. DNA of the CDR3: TGTGCCAGCAGTTATAGTCTTTACTACGAGCAGTACTTC.

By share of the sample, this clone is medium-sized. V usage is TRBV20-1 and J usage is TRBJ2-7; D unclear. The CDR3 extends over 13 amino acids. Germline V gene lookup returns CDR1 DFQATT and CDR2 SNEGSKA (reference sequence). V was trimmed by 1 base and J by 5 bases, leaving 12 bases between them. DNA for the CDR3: TGCAGTGCTAGAGCTCCTAGTCTAAACGAGCAGTACTTC. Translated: CSARAPSLNEQYF.

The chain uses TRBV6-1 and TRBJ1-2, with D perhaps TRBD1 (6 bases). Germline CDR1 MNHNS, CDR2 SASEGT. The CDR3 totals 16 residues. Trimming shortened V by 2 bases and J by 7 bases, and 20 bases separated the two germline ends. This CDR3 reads CASSELAGAPVPGYTF. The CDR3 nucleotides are TGTGCCAGCAGTGAATTGGCAGGGGCGCCGGTCCCTGGCTACACCTTC.

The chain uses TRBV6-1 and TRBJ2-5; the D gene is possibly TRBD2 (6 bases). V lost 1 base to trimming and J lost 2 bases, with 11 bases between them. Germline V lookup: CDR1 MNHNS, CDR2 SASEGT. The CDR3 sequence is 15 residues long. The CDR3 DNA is TGTGCCAGCAGTGAAGTCCTAGCGAATCAAGAGACCCAGTACTTC. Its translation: CASSEVLANQETQYF.

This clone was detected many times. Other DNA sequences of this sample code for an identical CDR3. CDR3 sequence: CASSETGGLGSPLHF. The CDR3 nucleotides are TGTGCCAGCAGTGAAACAGGGGGCTTAGGTTCACCCCTCCACTTT. The J gene is TRBJ1-6, the V gene TRBV7-3; the match to TRBD1 covers 9 bases. The V gene end was trimmed by 6 bases and the J gene end by 9 bases; junction bases not matched to a gene: 9. Germline loops: CDR1 SGHTA, CDR2 FQGTGA. The CDR3 is 15 amino acids.

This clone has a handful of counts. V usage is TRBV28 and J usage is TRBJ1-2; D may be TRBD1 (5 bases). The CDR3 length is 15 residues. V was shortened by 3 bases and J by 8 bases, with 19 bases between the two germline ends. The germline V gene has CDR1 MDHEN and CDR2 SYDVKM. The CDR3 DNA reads TGTGCCAGCAGTTTGAATACCGGGGCTGGGGGGGGCTACACCTTC. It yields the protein CASSLNTGAGGGYTF.

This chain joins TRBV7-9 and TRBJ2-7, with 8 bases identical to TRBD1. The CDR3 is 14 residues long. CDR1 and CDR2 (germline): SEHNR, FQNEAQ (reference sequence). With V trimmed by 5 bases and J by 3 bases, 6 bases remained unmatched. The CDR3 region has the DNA TGTGCCAGCAGCCCGGACAGGGCCTACTACGAGCAGTACTTC. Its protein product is CASSPDRAYYEQYF.

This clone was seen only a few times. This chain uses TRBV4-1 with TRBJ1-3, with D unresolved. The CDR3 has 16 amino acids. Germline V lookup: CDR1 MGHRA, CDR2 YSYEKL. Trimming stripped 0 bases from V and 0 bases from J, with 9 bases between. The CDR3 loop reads CASSQDSLNSGNTIYF. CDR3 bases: TGCGCCAGCAGCCAAGACTCGTTAAACTCTGGAAACACCATATATTTT.

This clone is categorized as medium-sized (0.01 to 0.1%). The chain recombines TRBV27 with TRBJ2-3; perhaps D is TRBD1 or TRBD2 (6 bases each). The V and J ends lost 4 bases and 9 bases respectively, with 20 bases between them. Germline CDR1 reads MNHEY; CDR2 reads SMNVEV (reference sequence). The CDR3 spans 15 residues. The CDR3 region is CASSSSKRRGVTQYF. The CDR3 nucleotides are TGTGCCAGCAGTTCCTCTAAGCGGAGGGGGGTGACGCAGTATTTT.

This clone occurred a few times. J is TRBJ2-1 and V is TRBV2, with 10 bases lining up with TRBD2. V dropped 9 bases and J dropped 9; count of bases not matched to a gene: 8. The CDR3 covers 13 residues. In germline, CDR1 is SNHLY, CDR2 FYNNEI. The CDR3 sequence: CASTSGNTFEQFF. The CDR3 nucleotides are TGTGCCAGTACTAGCGGGAATACCTTTGAGCAGTTCTTC.

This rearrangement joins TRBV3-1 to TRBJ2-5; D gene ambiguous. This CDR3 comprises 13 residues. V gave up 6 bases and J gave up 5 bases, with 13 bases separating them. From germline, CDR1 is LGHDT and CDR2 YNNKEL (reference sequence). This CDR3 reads CASRHHGRETQYF. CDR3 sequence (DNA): TGTGCCAGCAGACACCACGGTCGTGAGACCCAGTACTTC.

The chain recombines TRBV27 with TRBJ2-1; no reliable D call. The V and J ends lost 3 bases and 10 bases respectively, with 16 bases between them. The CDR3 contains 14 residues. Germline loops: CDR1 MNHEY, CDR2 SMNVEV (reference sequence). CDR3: CASSLEPREHEQFF. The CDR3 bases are TGTGCCAGCAGTTTGGAGCCGCGAGAACACGAGCAGTTCTTC.

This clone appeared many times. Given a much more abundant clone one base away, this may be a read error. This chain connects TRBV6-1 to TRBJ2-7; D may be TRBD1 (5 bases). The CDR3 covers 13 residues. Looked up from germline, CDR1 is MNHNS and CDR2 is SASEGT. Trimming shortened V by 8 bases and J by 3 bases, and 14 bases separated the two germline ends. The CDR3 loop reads CASGNPGRYEQYF. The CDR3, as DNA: TGTGCCAGCGGAAACCCAGGGCGCTACGAGCAGTACTTC.

This chain's CDR3 is CAWSVEGNTIYF. The CDR3 nucleotides are TGTGCCTGGAGTGTCGAAGGAAACACCATATATTTT. V and J are TRBV30 and TRBJ1-3; D gene ambiguous. Germline-derived CDR1 and CDR2 are GTSNPN and SVGIG (reference sequence). This CDR3 is built from 12 residues. V gave up 0 bases and J gave up 4 bases, with 4 bases separating them.